This section outlines one T cell receptor (beta chain) sequence together with its context. The sample holds many counts of this clonotype. No cognate antigen has been identified for it. One base away there is no much larger clone; base qualities are not given. This entry is derived from a study of T cells in Graves' hyperthyroidism and ophthalmopathy (dated by TCRdb to the late 2010s). Background for the entire study: TCR V-J signatures able to tell the groups apart were searched for in a discovery cohort of about a hundred patients, of whom under 45 had Graves' ophthalmopathy and about 60 had stable Graves' hyperthyroidism. An independent validation cohort of around 19 hyperthyroidism patients and some 15 patients who later progressed to ophthalmopathy tested prospective prediction of ophthalmopathy. After blood sampling, hyperthyroidism patients were treated with methimazole at a starting dose of 30 mg daily, and ophthalmopathy patients were treated with high-dose intravenous methylprednisolone. The paper describes TCR Vbeta CDR3 sequencing of 130 to 150 peripheral blood samples, made up of around 41 ophthalmopathy patients, some 76 hyperthyroidism patients and 17 progressor patients. The approximately 98 discovery patients were randomly divided into training and test sets at a 7:3 ratio. In roughly six Graves' hyperthyroidism patients, the study also compared T-cell repertoires from thyroid tissue with T-cell repertoires from blood. What the work shows at the level of the full study, not this receptor alone: A 13 V-J signature model separated ophthalmopathy from stable hyperthyroidism, with around 91% sensitivity and just under 84% specificity in cross-validation and 80%/75% in testing. Most expanded thyroid clonotypes (frequency above 0.001) were also detected in blood, a finding suggesting that blood repertoires may reflect thyroid immune responses. Sample size was not statistically predetermined, and investigators were not blinded to group allocation. In validation, the model predicted progression to ophthalmopathy a median of around six months before onset, with roughly 71% sensitivity and around 76% specificity.

Patients with uncontrolled infections, other autoimmune diseases, pregnancy or lactation were excluded. Diagnoses relied on clinical symptoms, serum thyroxine and TRAb, thyroid ultrasound and orbital computed tomography. Trizol reagent was used to extract total RNA, and RNA quality was then checked on an Agilent 2100 Bioanalyzer. For CDR1 and CDR2, the germline V gene lists SQVTM and ANQGSEA. Deletion took 0 bases off V and 5 bases off J, with a span of 10 bases between the germline ends. The CDR3 measures 13 amino acids from cysteine to phenylalanine. Of the read, only the CDR3 DNA is kept; its 39 bases are in frame from base 1. The TCR beta CDR3 regions were amplified from RNA transcripts. A first-round RT-PCR of the TCR CDR3 used the HTBI primer set with the Qiagen OneStep RT-PCR kit. Libraries were constructed in a second round of multiplex PCR, after which size selection and purification were carried out. Paired-end sequencing of the libraries was performed with 100 bp reads on an Illumina HiSeq2000. On the study's bioinformatics: SOAPnuke was used to process the raw data, throwing out any read that contained adapters or uncalled bases, had a mean Phred below 15, or lacked an exact constant-primer or identifier match. COPE v1.2.5 was used to merge the high-quality paired reads, and each unique nucleotide sequence was defined as a clonotype. Clonotypes were aligned to IMGT TRBV, TRBD and TRBJ reference segments using MiTCR v1.1. Only V-J combinations with frequency above 0.0001, covering about 99% of repertoires, were analysed. The TCS score was defined as the ratio of F50 (clonal expansion) to E x V (chaos), calculated using BLOSUM62-based TCRdist between CDR3 peptides within each V-J. Welch's t-statistics and random forest reduced approximately 520 V-J features to 13, which were used in a naive Bayes classifier (R e1071). The Morisita-Horn index was used to measure how similar the thyroid and blood repertoires were. TCRdb redid the processing of the public reads, applying fastp at Q25 and MiXCR, and retained in-frame beta chains. Identical CDR3 proteins give one entry, which carries the most common genes and DNA. In this record, the V and J calls reflect TCRdb's handling and not the investigators' own analysis. The sample has 550,000 to 700,000 distinct CDR3 sequences on record, around 42% of them singletons. The top ten clones comprise 15% to 20% of the sample.

In this chain, TRBV29-1 is recombined with TRBJ1-1; no confident D gene assignment can be made. Sequences were obtained from peripheral blood or thyroid tissue (not recorded which). This clonotype was sampled from an adult woman with Graves' disease, either hyperthyroidism or ophthalmopathy (not recorded which). The DNA is TGCAGCGTTGAAGACACCATTGGTACTGAAGCTTTCTTT. Translated, it reads CSVEDTIGTEAFF.